This record concerns one T cell receptor beta chain sequence. The source of the sample is a study of T cell changes during pregnancy in multiple sclerosis. Generated by immunoSEQ multiplex PCR, the TCRdb table keeps only in-frame clones and is missing some. The sample yields roughly 43,000 clones, more than 85% seen once. The specimen was CD4+ T cells from peripheral blood mononuclear cells, collected in the third trimester of pregnancy. The source of this sequence is a female donor with multiple sclerosis, enrolled in a pregnancy study.

The CDR3 sequence is CASSVETGGYEQYF. The DNA for the CDR3 is TGTGCCAGCAGCGTGGAGACAGGGGGCTACGAGCAGTACTTC. The chain is built from TRBV7-9 and TRBJ2-7; 9 bases fit TRBD1. With 5 bases clipped from V and 3 bases from J, the junction kept 5 bases outside the gene matches. CDR1 is SEHNR and CDR2 is FQNEAQ in the germline V gene (reference sequence). The CDR3 sequence is 14 residues long.